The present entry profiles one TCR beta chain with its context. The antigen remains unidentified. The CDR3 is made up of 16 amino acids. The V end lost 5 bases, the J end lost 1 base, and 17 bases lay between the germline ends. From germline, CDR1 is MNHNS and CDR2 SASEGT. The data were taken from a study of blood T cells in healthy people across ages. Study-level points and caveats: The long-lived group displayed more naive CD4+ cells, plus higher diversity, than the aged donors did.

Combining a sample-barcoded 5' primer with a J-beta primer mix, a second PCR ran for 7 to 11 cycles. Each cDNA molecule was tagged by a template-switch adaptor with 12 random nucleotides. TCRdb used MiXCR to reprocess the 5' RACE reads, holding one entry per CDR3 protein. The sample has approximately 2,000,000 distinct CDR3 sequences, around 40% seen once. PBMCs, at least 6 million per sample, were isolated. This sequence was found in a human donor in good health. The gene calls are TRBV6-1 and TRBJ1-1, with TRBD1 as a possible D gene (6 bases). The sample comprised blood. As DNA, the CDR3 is TGTGCCAGCAGTCGACTGGGGGGGGGCCGGAACACTGAAGCTTTCTTT. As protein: CASSRLGGGRNTEAFF.